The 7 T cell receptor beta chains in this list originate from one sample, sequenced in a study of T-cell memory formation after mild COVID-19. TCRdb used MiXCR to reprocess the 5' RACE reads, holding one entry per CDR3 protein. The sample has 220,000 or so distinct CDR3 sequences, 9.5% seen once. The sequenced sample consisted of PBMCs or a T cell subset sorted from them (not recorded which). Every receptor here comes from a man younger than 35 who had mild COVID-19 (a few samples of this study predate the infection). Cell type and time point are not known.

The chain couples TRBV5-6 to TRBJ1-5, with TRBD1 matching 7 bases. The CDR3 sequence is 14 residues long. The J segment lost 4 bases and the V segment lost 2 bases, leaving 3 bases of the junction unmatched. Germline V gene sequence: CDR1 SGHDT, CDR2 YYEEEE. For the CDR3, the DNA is TGTGCCAGCAGCTTTTGGGACAGAAATCAGCCCCAGCATTTT. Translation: CASSFWDRNQPQHF.

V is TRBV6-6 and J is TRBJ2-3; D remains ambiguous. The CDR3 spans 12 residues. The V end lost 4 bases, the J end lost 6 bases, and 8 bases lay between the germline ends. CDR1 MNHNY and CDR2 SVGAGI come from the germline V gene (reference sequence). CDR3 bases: TGTGCCAGCAGTTTAATTGTGGATACGCAGTATTTT. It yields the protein CASSLIVDTQYF.

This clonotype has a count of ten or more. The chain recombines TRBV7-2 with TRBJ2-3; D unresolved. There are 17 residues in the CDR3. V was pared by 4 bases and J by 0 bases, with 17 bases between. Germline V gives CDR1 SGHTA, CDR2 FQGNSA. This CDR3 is CASSSPQVPDSTDTQYF. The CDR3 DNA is TGTGCCAGCAGCTCCCCGCAGGTGCCGGATAGCACAGATACGCAGTATTTT.

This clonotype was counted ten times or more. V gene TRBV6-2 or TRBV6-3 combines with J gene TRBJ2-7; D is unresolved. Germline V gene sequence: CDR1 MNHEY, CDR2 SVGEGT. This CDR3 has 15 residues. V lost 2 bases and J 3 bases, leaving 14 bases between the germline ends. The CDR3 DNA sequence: TGTGCCAGCAGTTACGGTTCTCGACTGGGCTACGAGCAGTACGTC. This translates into CASSYGSRLGYEQYV.

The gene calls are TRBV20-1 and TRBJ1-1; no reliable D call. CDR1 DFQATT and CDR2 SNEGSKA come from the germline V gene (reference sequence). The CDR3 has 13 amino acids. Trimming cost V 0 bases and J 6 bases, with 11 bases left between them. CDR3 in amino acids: CSARDRTAAEAFF. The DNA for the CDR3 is TGCAGTGCTAGAGATCGAACAGCTGCTGAAGCTTTCTTT.

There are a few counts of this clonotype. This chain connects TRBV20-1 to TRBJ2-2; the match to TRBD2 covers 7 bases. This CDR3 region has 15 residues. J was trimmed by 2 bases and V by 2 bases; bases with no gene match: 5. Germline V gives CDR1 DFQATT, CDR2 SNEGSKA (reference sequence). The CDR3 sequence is CSARSSGLNTGELFF. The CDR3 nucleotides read TGCAGTGCTAGATCTAGCGGCCTAAACACCGGGGAGCTGTTTTTT.

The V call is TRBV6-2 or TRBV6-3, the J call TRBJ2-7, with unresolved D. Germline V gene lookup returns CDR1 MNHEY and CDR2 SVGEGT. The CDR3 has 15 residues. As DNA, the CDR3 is TGTGCCAGCAGTTACGTCGGCACAAGGGCCTACGAGCAGTATGTC. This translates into CASSYVGTRAYEQYV.